This T cell receptor beta chain was identified in a study of T-cell reconstitution after alpha-beta-depleted transplantation in children. Construction of the TCRbeta library involved unique molecular identifiers. TCRdb re-derived calls from the PCR reads in MiXCR, one entry per CDR3 protein. Altogether tens of thousands of distinct CDR3 sequences are present, about 6.7% being singletons, with the ten largest covering approximately 2.3%. The CDR3 totals 13 residues. Germline V gene data show CDR1 as SGHRS and CDR2 as YFSETQ. V was pared by 3 bases and J by 8 bases, with 3 bases of the junction left unmatched.

The sequencing used PBMCs from the stem cell graft donor, collected from the stem cell graft. This receptor was obtained from a human donor who donated a stem cell graft to a child with acute lymphoblastic leukemia. The V and J genes are TRBV5-1 and TRBJ1-5, with 9 bases fitting TRBD1. In DNA, the CDR3 is TGCGCCAGCAGCTCTGACAGGGGGGAGCCCCAGCATTTT. This gives the protein CASSSDRGEPQHF.